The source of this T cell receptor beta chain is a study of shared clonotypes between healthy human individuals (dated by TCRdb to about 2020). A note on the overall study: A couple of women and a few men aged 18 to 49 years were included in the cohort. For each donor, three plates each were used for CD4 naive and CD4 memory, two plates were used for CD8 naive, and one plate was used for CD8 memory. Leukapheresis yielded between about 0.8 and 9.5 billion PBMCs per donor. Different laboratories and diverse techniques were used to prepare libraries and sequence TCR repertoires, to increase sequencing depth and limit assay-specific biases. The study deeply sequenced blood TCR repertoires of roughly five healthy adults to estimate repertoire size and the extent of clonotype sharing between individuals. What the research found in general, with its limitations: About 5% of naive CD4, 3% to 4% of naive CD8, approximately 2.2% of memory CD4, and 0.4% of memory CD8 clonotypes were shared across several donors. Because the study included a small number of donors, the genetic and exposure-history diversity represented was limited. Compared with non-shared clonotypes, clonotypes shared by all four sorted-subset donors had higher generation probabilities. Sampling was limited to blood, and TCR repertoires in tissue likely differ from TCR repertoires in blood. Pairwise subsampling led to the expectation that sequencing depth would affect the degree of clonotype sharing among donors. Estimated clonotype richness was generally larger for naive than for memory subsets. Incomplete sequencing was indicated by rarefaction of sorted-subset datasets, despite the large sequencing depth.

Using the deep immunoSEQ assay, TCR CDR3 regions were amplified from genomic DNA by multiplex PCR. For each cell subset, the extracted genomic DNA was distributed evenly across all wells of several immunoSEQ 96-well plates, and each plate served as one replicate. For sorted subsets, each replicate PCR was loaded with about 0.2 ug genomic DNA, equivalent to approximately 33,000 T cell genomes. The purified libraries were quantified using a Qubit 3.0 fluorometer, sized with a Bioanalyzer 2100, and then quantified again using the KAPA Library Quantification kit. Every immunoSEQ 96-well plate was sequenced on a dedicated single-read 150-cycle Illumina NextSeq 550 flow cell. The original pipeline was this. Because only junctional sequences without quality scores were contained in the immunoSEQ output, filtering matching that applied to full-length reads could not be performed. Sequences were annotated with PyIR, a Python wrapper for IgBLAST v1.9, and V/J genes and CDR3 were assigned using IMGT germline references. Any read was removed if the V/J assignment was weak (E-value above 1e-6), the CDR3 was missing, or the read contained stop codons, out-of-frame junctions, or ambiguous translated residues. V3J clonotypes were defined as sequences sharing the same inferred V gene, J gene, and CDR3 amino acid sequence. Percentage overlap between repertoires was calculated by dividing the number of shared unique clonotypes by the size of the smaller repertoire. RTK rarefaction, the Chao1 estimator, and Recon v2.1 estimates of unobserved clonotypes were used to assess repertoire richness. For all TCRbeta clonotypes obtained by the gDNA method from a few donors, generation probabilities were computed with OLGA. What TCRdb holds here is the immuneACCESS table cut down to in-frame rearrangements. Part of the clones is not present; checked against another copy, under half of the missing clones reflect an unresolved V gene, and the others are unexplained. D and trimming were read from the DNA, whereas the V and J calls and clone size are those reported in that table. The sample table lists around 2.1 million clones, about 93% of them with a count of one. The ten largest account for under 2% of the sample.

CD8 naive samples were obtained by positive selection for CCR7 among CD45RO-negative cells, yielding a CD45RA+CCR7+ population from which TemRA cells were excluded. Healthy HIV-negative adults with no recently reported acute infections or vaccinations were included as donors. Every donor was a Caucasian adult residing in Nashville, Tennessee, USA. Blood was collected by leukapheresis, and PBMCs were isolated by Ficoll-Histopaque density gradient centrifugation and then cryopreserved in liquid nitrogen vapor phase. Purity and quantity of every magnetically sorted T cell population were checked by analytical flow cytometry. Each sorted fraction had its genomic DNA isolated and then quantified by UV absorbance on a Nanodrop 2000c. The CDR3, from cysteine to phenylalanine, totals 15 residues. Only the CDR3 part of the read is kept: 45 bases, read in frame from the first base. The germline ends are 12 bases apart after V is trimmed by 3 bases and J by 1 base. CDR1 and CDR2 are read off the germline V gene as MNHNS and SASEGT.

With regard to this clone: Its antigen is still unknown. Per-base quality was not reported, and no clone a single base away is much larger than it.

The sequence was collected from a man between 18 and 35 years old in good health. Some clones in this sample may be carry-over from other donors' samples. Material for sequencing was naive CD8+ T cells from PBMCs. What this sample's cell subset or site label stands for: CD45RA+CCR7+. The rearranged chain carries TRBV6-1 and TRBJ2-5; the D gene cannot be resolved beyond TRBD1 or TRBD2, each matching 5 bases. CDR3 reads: CASSDYWGSQETQYF. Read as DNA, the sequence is TGTGCCAGCAGTGATTATTGGGGGAGCCAAGAGACCCAGTACTTC.